This TCR beta chain derives from a study of graft-versus-host responses after intestinal transplantation. The authors plated around 200,000 CFSE-labeled responder cells with around 200,000 irradiated, violet-dye-labeled stimulator cells. The CDR3 loop spans 13 amino acids. V lost 8 bases, J lost 1 base, and 10 bases lay in between. In germline, CDR1 is LGHNA, CDR2 YNFKEQ. TCRdb's copy holds only in-frame clones and misses some; the assay was immunoSEQ multiplex PCR. Of 20,000 to 25,000 clones listed, roughly 30% are singletons. The gene calls are TRBV4-2 and TRBJ2-3; D is perhaps TRBD2 (7 bases). The sequenced sample was alloreactive CD8+ T cells from a mixed lymphocyte reaction culture, obtained before intestinal transplant. Subset described: CFSE-low proliferating T cells sorted from roughly six-day pre-transplant mixed lymphocyte reaction (GvH or HvG direction). The sequence came from a human patient who received an intestinal transplant. This CDR3 reads CASGGGGTDTQYF. The DNA of the CDR3 is TGTGCCAGCGGAGGGGGGGGCACAGATACGCAGTATTTT.